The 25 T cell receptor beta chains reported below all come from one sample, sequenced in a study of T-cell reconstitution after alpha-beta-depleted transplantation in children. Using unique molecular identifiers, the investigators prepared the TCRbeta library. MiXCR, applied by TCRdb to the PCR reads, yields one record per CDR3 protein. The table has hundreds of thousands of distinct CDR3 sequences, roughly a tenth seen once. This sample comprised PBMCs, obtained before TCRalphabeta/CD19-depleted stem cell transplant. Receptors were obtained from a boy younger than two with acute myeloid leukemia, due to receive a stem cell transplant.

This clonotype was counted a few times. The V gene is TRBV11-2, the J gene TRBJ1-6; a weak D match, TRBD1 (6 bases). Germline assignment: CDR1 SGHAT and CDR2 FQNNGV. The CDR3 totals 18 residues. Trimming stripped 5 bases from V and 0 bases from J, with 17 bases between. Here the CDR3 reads CASSPRDIYRSYNSPLHF. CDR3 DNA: TGTGCCAGCAGCCCCCGGGACATTTACCGCTCCTATAATTCACCCCTCCACTTT.

CDR3 region: CASSIDLAGSSYNEQFF. CDR3 in DNA: TGTGCCAGCAGCATAGATCTAGCGGGATCCTCCTACAATGAGCAGTTCTTC. The chain links TRBV5-6 to TRBJ2-1, with 9 bases matching TRBD2. Germline assignment: CDR1 SGHDT and CDR2 YYEEEE. J gave up 0 bases and V 4 bases, and 8 bases lay outside the gene matches. This CDR3 has 17 residues.

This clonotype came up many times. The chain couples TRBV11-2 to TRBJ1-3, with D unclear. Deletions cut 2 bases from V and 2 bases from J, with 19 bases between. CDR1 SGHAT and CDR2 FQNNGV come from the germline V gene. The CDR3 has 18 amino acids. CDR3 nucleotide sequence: TGTGCCAGCAGCTTATTTTATACTTCGAATCAGCCTGGAAACACCATATATTTT. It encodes CASSLFYTSNQPGNTIYF.

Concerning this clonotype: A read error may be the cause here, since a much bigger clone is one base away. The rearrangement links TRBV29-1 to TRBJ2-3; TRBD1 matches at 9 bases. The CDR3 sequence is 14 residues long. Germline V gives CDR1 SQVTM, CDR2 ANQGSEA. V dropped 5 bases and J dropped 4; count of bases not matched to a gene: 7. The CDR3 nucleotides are TGCAGCGTTCAGGGACAGGGTATCTCAGATACGCAGTATTTT. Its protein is CSVQGQGISDTQYF.

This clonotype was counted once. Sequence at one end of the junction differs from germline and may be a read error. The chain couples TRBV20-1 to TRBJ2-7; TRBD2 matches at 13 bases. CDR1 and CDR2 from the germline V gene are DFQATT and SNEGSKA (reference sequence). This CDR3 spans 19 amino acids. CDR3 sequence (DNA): TGCTGTGCTAGAGGGCCAAGGACTAGCGGGAGTCGGAGCTCCTACGAGCAGTACTTC. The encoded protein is CCARGPRTSGSRSSYEQYF.

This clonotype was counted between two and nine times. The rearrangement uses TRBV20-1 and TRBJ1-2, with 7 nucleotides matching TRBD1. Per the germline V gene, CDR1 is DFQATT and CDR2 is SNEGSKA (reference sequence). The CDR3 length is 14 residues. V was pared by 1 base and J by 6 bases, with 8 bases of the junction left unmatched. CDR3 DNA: TGCAGTGCTAGAGCGGGACAGTACGAGAATGGCTACACCTTC. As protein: CSARAGQYENGYTF.

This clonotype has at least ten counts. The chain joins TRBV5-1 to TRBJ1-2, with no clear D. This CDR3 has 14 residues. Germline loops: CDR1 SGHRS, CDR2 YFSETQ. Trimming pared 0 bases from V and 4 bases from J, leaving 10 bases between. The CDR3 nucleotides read TGCGCCAGCAGCTTGGTCGCCAGTAGCTATGGCTACACCTTC. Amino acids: CASSLVASSYGYTF.

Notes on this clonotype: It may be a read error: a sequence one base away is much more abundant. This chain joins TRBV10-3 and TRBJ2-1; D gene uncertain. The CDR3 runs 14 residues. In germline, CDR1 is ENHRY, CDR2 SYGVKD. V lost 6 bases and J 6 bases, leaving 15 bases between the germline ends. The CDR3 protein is CAISGRLDGNEQFF. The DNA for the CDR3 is TGTGCCATCAGCGGTAGACTCGACGGCAATGAGCAGTTCTTC.

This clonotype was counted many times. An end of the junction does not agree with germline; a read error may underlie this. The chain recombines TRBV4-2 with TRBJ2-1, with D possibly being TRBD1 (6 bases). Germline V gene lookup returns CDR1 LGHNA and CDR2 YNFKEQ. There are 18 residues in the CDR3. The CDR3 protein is CASTQERGRGSSYNEQFF. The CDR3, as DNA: TGTGCCAGCACCCAAGAGAGGGGGAGAGGGTCCTCCTACAATGAGCAGTTCTTC.

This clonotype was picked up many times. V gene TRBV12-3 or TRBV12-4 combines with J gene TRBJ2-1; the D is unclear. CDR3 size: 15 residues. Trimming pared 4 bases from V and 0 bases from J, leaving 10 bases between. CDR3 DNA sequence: TGTGCCAGCAGTTCGAATCCCAGCTCCTACAATGAGCAGTTCTTC. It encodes CASSSNPSSYNEQFF.

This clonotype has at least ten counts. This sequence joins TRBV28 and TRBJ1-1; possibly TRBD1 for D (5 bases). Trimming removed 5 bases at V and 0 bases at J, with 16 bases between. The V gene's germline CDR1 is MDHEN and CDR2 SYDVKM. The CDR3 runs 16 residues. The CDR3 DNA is TGTGCCAGCAGTGAGATGGGTGGGGGGATGAACACTGAAGCTTTCTTT. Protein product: CASSEMGGGMNTEAFF.

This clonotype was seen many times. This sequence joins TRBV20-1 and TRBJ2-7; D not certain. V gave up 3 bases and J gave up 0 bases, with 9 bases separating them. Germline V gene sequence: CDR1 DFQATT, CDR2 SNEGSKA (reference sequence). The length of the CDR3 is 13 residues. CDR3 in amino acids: CSARRRSSYEQYF. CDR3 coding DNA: TGCAGTGCTAGGCGCAGGAGCTCCTACGAGCAGTACTTC.

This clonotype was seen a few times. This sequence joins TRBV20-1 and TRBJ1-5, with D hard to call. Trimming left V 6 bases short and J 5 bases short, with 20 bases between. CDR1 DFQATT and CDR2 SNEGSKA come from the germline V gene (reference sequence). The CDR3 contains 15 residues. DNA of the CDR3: TGCAGTGCCCCCGGGCCGGCAGGCGATGATCAGCCCCAGCATTTT. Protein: CSAPGPAGDDQPQHF.

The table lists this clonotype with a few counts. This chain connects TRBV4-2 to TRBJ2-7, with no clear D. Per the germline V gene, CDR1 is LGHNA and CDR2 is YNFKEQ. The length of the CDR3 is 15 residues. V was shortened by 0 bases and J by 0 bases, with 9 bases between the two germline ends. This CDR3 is CASSQEGLNSYEQYF. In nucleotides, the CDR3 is TGTGCCAGCAGCCAAGAAGGTCTCAACTCCTACGAGCAGTACTTC.

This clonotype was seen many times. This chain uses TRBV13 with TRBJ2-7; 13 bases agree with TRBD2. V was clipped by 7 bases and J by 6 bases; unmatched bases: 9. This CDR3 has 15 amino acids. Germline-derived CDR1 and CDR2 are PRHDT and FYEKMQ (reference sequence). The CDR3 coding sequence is TGTGCCAGCACCAGGACTAGCGGGAGACATCCCGAGCAGTACTTC. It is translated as CASTRTSGRHPEQYF.

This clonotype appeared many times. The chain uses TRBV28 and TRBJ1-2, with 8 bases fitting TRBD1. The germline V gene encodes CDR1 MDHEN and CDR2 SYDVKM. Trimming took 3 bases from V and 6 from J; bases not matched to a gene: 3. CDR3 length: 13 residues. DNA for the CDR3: TGTGCCAGCAGTTTCTCGACAGGGGATGGCTACACCTTC. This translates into CASSFSTGDGYTF.

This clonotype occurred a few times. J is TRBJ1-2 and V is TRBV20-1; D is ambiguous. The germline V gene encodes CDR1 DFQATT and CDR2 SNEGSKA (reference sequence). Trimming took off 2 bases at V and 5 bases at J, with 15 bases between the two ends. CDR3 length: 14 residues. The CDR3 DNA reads TGCAGTGCTAGACCAATGACGATGGCATATGGCTACACCTTC. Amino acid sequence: CSARPMTMAYGYTF.

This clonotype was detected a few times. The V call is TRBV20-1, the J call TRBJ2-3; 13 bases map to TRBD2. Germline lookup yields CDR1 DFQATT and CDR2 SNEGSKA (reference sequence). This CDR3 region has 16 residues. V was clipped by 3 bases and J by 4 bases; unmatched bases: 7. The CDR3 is CSASPTSGRKSDTQYF. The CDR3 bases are TGCAGTGCTAGCCCGACTAGCGGGAGGAAATCAGATACGCAGTATTTT.

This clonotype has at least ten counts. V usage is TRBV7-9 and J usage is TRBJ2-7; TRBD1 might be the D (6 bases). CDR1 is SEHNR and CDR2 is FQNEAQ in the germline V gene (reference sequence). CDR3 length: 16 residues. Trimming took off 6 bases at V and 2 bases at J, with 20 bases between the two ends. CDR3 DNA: TGTGCCAGCAGTCTAGTGAGAGGGGGTGGGACCTACGAGCAGTACTTC. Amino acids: CASSLVRGGGTYEQYF.

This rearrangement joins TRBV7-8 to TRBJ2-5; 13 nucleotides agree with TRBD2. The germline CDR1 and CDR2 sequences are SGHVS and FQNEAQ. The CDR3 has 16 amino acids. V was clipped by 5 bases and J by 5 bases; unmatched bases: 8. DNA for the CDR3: TGTGCCAGCAGCCTCGGGACTAGCGGGGTCGGCGAGACCCAGTACTTC. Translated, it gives CASSLGTSGVGETQYF.

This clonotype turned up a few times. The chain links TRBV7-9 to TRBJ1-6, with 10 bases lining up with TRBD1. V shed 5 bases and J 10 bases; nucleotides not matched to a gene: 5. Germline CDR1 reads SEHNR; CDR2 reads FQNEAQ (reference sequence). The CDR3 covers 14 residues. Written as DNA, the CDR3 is TGTGCCAGCAGCCGGACAGGGGGGATCTCACCCCTCCACTTT. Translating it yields CASSRTGGISPLHF.

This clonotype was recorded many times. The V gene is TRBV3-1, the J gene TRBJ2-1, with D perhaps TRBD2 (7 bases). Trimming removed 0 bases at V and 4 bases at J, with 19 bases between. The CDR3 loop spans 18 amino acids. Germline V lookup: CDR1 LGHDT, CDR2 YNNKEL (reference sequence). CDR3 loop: CASSQDSIGEGGYNEQFF. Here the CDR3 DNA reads TGTGCCAGCAGCCAAGATAGCATAGGGGAGGGGGGATACAATGAGCAGTTCTTC.

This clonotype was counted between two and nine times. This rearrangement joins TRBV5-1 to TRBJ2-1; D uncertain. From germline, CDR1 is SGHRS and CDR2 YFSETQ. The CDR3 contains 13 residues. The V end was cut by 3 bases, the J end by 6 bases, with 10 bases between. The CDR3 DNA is TGCGCCAGCAGCTGGAGACCGCCCAATGAGCAGTTCTTC. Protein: CASSWRPPNEQFF.

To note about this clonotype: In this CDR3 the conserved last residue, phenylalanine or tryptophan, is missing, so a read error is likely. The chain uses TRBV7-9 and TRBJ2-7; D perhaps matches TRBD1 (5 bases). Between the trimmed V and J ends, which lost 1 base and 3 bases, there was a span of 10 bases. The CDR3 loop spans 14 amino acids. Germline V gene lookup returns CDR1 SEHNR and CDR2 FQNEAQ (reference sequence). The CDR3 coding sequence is TGTGCCAGCAGCTTAGAAGCAGGGAACTACGAGCAGTACTGC. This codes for CASSLEAGNYEQYC.

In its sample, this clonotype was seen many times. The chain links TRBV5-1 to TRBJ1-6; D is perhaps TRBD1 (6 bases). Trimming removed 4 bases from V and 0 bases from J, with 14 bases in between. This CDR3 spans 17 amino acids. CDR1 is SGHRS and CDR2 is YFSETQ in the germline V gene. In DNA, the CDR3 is TGCGCCAGCAGCCAACAGGGTATCCGCTCCTATAATTCACCCCTCCACTTT. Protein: CASSQQGIRSYNSPLHF.